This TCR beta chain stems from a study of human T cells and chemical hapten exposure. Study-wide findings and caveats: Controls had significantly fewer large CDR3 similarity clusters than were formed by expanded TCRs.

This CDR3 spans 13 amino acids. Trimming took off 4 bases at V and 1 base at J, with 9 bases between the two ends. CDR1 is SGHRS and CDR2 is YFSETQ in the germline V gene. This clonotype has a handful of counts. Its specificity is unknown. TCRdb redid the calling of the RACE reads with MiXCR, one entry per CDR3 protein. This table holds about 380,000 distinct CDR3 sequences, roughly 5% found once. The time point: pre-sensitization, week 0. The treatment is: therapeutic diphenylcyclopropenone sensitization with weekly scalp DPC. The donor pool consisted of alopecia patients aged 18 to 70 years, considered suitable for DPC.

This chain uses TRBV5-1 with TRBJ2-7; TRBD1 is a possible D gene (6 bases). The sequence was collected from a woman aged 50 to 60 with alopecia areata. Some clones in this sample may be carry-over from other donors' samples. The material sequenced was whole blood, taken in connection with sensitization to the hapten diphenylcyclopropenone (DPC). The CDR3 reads CASSGGQSYEQYF. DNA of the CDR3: TGCGCCAGCAGCGGAGGACAGTCCTACGAGCAGTACTTC.